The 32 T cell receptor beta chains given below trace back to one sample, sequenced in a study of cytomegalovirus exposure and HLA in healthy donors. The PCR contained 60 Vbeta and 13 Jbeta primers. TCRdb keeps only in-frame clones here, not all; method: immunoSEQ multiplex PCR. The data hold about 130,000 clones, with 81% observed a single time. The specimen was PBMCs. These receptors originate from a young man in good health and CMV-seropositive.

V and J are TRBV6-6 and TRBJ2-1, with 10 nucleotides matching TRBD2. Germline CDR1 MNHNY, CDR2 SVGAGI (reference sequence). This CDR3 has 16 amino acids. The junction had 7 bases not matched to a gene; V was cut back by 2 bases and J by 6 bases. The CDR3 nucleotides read TGTGCCAGCAGTTACGCGACTAGCGGGCCAGTCAATGAGCAGTTCTTC. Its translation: CASSYATSGPVNEQFF.

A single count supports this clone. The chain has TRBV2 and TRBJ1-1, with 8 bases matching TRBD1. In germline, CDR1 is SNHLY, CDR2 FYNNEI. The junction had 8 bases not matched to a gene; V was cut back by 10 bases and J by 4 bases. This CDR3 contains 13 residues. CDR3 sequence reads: CATRDRGRTEAFF. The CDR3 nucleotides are TGTGCCACCCGTGACAGGGGCCGCACTGAAGCTTTCTTT.

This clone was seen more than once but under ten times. Written as DNA, the CDR3 is TGTGCCAGCAGTTCGTCAAGACAGGGCACTGAAGCTTTCTTT. Translating it yields CASSSSRQGTEAFF. This rearrangement joins TRBV6-5 to TRBJ1-1; 7 bases match TRBD1. Germline CDR1 and CDR2: MNHEY and SVGAGI. J was trimmed by 4 bases and V by 4 bases; bases with no gene match: 6. The CDR3 extends over 14 amino acids.

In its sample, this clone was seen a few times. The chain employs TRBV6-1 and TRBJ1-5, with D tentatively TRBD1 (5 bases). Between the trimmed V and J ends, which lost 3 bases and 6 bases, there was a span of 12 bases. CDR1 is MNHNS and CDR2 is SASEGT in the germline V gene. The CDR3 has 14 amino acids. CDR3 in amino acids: CASSESSGLQPQHF. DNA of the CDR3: TGTGCCAGCAGTGAGAGTTCAGGGCTTCAGCCCCAGCATTTT.

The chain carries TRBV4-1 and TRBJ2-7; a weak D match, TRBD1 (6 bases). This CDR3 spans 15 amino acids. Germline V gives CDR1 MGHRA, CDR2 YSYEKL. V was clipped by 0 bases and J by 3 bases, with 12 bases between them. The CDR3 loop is CASSQEQGDIYEQYF. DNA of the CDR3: TGCGCCAGCAGCCAAGAGCAAGGGGACATCTACGAGCAGTACTTC.

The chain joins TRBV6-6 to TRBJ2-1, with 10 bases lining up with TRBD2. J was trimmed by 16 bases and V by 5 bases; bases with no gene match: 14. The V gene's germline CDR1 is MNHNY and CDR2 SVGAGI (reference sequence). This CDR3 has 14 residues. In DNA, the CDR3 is TGTGCCAGCAGTCGAGAGAACGCTAGCGGGAGATTATTCTTC. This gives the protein CASSRENASGRLFF.

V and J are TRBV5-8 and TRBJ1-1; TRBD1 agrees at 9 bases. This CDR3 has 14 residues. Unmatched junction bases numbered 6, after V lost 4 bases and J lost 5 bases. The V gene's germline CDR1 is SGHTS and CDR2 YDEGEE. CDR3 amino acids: CASSQGQGWTEAFF. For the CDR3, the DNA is TGTGCCAGCAGCCAAGGACAGGGGTGGACTGAAGCTTTCTTT.

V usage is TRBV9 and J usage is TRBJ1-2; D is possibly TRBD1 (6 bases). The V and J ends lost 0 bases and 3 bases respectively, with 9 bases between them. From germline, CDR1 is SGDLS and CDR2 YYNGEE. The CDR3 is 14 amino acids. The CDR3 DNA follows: TGTGCCAGCAGCGTAGAACAGGGATACTATGGCTACACCTTC. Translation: CASSVEQGYYGYTF.

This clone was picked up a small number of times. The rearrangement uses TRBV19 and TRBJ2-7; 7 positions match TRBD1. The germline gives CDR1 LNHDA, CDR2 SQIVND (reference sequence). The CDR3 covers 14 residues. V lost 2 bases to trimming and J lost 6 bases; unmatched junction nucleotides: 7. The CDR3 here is CASSINRGPAEQYF. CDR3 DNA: TGTGCCAGTAGTATAAACAGGGGACCTGCCGAGCAGTACTTC.

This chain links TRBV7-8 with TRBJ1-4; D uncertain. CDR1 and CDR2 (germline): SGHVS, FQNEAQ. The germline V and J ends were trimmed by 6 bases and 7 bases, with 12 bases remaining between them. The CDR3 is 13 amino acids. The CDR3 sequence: CASSRGMSEKLFF. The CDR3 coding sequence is TGTGCCAGCAGTCGGGGAATGTCTGAAAAACTGTTTTTT. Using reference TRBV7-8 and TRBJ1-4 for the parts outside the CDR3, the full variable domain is GAGVSQSPRYKVAKRGQDVALRCDPISGHVSLFWYQQALGQGPEFLTYFQNEAQLDKSGLPSDRFFAERPEGSVSTLKIQRTQQEDSAVYLCASSRGMSEKLFFGSGTQLSVL.

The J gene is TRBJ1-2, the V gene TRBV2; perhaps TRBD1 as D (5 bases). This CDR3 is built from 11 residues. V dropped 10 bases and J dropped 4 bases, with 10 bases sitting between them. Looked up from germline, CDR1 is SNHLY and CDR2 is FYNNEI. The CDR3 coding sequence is TGTGCCACCCCGGGGGGCTATGGCTACACCTTC. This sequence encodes CATPGGYGYTF.

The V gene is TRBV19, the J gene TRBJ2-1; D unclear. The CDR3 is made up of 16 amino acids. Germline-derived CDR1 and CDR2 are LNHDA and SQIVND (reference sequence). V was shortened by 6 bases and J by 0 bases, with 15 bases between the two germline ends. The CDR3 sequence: CASSDDDSSSYNEQFF. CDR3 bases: TGTGCCAGTAGCGATGACGACTCGAGCTCCTACAATGAGCAGTTCTTC.

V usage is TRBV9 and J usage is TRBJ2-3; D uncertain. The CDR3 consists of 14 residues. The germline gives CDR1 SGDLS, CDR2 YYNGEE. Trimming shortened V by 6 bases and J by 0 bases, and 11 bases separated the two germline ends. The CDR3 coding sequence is TGTGCCAGCAATTTGCAGACTAGCACAGATACGCAGTATTTT. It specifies CASNLQTSTDTQYF.

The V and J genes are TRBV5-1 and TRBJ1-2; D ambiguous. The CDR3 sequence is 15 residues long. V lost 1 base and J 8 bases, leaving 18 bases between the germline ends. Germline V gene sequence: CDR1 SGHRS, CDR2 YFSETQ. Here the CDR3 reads CASSLSGSHLEGYTF. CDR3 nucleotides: TGCGCCAGCAGCTTGTCAGGCAGCCACTTAGAGGGCTACACCTTC.

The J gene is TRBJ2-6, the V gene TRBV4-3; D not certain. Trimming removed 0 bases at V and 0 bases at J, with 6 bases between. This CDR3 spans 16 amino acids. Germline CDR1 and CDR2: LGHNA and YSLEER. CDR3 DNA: TGCGCCAGCAGCCAAGACACCAGCTCTGGGGCCAACGTCCTGACTTTC. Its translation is CASSQDTSSGANVLTF.

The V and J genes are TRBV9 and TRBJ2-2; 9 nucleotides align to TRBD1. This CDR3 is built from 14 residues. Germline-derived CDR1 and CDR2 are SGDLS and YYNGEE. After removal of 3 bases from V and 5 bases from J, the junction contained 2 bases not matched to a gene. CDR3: CASSGTGVTGELFF. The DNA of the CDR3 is TGTGCCAGCAGCGGGACAGGGGTAACCGGGGAGCTGTTTTTT.

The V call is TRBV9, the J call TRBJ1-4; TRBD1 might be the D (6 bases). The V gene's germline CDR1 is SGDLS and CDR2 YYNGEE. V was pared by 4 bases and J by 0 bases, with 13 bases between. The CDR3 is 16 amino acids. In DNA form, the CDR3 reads TGTGCCAGCAGCCCCGAGGGGGATGCAACTAATGAAAAACTGTTTTTT. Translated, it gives CASSPEGDATNEKLFF.

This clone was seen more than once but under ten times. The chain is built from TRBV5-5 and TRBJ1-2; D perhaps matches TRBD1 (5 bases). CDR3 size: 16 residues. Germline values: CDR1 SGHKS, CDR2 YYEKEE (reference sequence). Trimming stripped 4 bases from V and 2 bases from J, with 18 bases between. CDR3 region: CASSPEPREKNYGYTF. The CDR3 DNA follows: TGTGCCAGCAGCCCCGAACCCAGGGAAAAAAACTATGGCTACACCTTC.

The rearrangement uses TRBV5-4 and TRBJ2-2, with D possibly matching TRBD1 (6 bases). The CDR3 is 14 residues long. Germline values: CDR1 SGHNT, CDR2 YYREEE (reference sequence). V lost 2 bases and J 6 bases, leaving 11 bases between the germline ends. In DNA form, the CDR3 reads TGTGCCAGCAGCTTAAAGGGACACTCCGGGGAGCTGTTTTTT. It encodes CASSLKGHSGELFF.

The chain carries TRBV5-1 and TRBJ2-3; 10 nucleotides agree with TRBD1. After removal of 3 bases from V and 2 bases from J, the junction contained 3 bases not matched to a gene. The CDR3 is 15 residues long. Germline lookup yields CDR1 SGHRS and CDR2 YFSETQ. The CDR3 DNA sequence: TGCGCCAGCAGCTGGGGACAGGGGTTCACAGATACGCAGTATTTT. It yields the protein CASSWGQGFTDTQYF. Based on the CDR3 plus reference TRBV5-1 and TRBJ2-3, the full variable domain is KAGVTQTPRYLIKTRGQQVTLSCSPISGHRSVSWYQQTPGQGLQFLFEYFSETQRNKGNFPGRFSGRQFSNSRSEMNVSTLELGDSALYLCASSWGQGFTDTQYFGPGTRLTVL.

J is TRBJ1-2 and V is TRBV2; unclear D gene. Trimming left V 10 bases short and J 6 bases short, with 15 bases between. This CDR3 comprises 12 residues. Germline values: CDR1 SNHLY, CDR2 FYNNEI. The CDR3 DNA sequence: TGTGCCACCGCTACTGAGGTGGATGGCTACACCTTC. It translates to CATATEVDGYTF.

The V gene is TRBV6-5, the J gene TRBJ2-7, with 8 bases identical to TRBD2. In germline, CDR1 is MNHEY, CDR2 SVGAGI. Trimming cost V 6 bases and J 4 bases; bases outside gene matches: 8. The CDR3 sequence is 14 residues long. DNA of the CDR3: TGTGCCAGCAGCAAAGCGGGAGTCGTATACGAGCAGTACTTC. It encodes CASSKAGVVYEQYF.

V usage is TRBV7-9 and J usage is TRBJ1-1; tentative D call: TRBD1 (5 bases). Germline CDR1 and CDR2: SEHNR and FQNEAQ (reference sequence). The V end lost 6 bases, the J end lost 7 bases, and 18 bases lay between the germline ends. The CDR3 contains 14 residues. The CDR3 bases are TGTGCCAGCAGGCGTGCCGGGGGATCGGGTGAAGCTTTCTTT. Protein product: CASRRAGGSGEAFF.

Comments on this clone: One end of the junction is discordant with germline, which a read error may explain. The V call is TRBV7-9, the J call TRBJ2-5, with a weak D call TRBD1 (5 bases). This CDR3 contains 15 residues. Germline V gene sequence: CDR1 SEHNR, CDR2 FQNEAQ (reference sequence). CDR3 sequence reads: CSSSLVQGSRETQYF. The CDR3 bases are TGTTCCAGCAGCTTAGTTCAGGGTAGCAGAGAGACCCAGTACTTC.

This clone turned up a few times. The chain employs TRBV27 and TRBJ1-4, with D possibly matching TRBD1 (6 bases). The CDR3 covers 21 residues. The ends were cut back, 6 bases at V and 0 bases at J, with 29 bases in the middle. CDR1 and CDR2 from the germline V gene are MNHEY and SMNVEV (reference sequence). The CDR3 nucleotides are TGTGCCAGCAGCCTGTCTCCCGGGCAGGGGTTGAAATACGCAACTAATGAAAAACTGTTTTTT. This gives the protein CASSLSPGQGLKYATNEKLFF.

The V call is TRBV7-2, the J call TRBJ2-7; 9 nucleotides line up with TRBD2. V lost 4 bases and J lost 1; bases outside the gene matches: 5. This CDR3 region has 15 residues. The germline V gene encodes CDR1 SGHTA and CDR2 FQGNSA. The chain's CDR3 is CASSSLAGASYEQYF. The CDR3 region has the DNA TGTGCCAGCAGCTCGTTAGCGGGAGCATCCTACGAGCAGTACTTC.

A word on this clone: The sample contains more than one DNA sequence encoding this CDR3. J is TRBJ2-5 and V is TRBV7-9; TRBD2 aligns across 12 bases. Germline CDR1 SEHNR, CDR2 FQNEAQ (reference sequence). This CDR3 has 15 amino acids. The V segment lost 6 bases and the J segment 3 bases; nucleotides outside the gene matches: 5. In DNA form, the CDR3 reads TGTGCCAGCAGTTCTAGCGGGGGGGCCAAAGAGACCCAGTACTTC. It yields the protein CASSSSGGAKETQYF.

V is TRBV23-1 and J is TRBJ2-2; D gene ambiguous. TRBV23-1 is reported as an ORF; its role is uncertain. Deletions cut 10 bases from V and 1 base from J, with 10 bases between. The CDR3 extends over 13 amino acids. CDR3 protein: CAKSTENTGELFF. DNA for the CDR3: TGCGCCAAATCTACAGAGAACACCGGGGAGCTGTTTTTT.

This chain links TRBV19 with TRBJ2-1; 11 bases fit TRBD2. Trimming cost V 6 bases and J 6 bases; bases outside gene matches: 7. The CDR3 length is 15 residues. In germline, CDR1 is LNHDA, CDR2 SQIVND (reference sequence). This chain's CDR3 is CASSPGTSGTNEQFF. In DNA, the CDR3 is TGTGCCAGTAGCCCCGGGACTAGCGGAACCAATGAGCAGTTCTTC.

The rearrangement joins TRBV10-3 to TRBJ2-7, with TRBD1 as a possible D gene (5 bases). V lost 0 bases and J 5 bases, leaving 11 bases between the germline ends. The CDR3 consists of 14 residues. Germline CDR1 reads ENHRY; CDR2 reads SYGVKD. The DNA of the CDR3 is TGTGCCATCAGTGAGTCGAACAGGTTCCACGAGCAGTACTTC. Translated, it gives CAISESNRFHEQYF.

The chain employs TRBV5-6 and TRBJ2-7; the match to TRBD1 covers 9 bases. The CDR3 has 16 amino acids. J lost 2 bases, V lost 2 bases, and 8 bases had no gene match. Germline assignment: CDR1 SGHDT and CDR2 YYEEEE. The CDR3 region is CASSFFAGTGTYEQYF. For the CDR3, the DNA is TGTGCCAGCAGCTTTTTCGCCGGGACAGGGACCTACGAGCAGTACTTC.

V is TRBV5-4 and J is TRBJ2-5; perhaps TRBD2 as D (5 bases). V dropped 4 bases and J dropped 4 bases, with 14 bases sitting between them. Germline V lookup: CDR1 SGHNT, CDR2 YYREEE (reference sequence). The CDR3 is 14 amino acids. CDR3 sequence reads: CASSGRGLGETQYF. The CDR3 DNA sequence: TGTGCCAGCAGCGGGCGAGGGTTGGGAGAGACCCAGTACTTC.